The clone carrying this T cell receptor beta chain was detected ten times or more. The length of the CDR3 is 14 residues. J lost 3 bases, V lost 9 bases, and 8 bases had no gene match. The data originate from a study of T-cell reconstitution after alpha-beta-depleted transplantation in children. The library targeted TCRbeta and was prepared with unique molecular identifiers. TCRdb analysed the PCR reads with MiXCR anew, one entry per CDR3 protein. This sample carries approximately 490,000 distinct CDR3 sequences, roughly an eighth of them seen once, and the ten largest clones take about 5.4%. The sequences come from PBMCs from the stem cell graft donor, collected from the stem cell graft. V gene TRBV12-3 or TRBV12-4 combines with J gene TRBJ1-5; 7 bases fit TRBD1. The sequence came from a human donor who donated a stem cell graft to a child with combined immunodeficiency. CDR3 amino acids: CASQGEKANQPQHF. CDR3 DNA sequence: TGTGCCAGTCAGGGGGAAAAAGCCAATCAGCCCCAGCATTTT.